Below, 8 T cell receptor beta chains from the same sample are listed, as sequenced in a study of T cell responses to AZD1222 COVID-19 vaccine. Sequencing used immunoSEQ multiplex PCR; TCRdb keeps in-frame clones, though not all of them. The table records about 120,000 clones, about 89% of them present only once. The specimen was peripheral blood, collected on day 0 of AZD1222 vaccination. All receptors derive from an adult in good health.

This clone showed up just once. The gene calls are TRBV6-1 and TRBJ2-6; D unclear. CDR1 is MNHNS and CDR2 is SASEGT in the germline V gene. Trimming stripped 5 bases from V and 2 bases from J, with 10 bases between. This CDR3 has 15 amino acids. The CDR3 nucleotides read TGTGCCAGCAGTCTAGTTACTCCTGGGGCCAACGTCCTGACTTTC. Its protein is CASSLVTPGANVLTF.

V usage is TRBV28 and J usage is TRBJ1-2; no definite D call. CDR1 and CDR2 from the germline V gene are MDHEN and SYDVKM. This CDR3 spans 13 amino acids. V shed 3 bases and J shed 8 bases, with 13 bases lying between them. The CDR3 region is CASSFMAPWGYTF. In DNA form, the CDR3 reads TGTGCCAGCAGTTTCATGGCCCCTTGGGGCTACACCTTC.

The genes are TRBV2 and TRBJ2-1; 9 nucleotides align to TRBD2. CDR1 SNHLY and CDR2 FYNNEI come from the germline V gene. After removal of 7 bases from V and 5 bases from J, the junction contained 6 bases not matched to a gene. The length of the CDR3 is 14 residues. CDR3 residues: CASKSGRSHNEQFF. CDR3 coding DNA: TGTGCCAGCAAAAGCGGGAGGTCCCACAATGAGCAGTTCTTC. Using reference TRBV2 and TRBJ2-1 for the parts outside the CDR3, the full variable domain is EPEVTQTPSHQVTQMGQEVILRCVPISNHLYFYWYRQILGQKVEFLVSFYNNEISEKSEIFDDQFSVERPDGSNFTLKIRSTKLEDSAMYFCASKSGRSHNEQFFGPGTRLTVL.

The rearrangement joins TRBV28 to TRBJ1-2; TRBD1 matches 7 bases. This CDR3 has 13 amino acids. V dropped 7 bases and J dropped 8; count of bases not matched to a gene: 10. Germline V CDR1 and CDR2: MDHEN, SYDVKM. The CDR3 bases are TGTGCCAGCACCTCTGACAGGGACGGGGGCTACACCTTC. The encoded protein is CASTSDRDGGYTF.

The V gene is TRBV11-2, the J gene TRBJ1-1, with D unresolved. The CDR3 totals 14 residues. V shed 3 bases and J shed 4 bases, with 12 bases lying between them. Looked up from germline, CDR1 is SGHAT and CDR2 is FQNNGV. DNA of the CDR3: TGTGCCAGCAGCTTCGGGGTGCAGCCCACTGAAGCTTTCTTT. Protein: CASSFGVQPTEAFF.

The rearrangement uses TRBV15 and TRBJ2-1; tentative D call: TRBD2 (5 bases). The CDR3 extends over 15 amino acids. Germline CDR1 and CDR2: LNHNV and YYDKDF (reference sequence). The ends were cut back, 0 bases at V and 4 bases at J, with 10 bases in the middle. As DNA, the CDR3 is TGTGCCACCAGCAGAGAAACCGGGGAATACAATGAGCAGTTCTTC. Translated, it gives CATSRETGEYNEQFF.

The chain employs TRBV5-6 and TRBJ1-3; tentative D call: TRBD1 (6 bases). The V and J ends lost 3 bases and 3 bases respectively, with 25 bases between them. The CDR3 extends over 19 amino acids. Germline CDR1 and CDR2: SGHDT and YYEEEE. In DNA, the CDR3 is TGTGCCAGCAGCTGGGGCCGGGTAGGCAGGGGACTTAATGGAAACACCATATATTTT. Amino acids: CASSWGRVGRGLNGNTIYF.

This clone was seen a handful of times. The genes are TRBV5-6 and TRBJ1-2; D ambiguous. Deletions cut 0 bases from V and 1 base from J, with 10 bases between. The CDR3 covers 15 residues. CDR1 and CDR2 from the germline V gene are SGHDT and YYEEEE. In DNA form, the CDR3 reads TGTGCCAGCAGCTTGGGGGCGGACGGTAACTATGGCTACACCTTC. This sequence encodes CASSLGADGNYGYTF.